This T cell receptor (beta chain) was recovered during a study of blood T cells in healthy people across ages. Turning to this clonotype: The antigen remains unidentified. A junction boundary mismatches the germline segment, possibly from a read error.

The study, taken as a whole, reports: The CMV status of each donor remained undetermined, and this could have confounded shifts in expanded clonotypes.

A second PCR of about 7 to 12 cycles used a sample-barcoded 5' primer and a J-beta primer mix. Every cDNA molecule carried a tag from a template-switch adaptor bearing 12 random nucleotides. TCRdb fed the 5' RACE reads into MiXCR, producing one record per CDR3 protein. The sample shows roughly 1.9 million distinct CDR3 sequences, approximately 40% of them seen only once. Each sample yielded at least 5.5 micrograms of PBMC total RNA. The sequencing input was blood. The clonotype originates from a human donor in good health.

The chain's CDR3 is CASSLDELFF. As DNA, the CDR3 is TGTGCCAGCAGTTTAGATGAGCTGTTCTTC. The rearrangement uses TRBV12-3 or TRBV12-4 and TRBJ2-1; D unclear. The CDR3 has 10 residues.